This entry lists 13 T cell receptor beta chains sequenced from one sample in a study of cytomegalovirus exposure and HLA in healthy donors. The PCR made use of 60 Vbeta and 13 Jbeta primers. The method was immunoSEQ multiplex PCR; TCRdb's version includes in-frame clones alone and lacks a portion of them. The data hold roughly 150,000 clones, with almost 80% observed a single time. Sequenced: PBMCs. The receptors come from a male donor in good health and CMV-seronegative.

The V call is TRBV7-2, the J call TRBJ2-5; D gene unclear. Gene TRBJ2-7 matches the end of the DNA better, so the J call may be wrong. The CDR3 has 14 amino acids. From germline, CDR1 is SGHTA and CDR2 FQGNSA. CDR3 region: CASSPSHHNSEQYF. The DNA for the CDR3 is TGTGCCAGCAGCCCCTCTCACCATAACTCCGAGCAGTACTTC.

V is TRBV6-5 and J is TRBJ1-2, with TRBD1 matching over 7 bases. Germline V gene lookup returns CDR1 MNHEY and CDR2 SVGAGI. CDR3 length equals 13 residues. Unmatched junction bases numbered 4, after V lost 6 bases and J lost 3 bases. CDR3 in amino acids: CASRGTAHYGYTF. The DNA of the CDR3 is TGTGCCAGCAGGGGGACAGCGCACTATGGCTACACCTTC.

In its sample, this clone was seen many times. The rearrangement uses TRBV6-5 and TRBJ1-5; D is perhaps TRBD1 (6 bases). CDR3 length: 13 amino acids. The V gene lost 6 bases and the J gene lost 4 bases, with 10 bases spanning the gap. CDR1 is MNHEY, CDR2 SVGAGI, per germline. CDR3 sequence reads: CASSLTGNQPQHF. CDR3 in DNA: TGTGCCAGCAGCCTAACAGGGAATCAGCCCCAGCATTTT.

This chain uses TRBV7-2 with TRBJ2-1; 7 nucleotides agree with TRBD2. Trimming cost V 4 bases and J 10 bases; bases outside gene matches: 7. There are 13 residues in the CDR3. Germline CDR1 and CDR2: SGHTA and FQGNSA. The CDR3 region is CASSSMGGEEQFF. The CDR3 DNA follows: TGTGCCAGCAGCTCTATGGGGGGGGAAGAGCAGTTCTTC.

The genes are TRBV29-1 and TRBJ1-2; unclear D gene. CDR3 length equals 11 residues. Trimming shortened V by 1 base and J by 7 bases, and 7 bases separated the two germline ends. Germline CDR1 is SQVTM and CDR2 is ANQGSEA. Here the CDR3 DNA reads TGCAGCGTTGAAGGGGAGTCTGGCTACACCTTC. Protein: CSVEGESGYTF.

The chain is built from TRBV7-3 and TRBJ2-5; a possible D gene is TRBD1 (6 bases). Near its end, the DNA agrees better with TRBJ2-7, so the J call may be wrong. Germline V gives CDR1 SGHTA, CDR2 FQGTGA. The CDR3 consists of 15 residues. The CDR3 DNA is TGTGCCAGCAGCTTAACGGTGGGGGCCGGGTACGAGCAGTACTTC. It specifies CASSLTVGAGYEQYF.

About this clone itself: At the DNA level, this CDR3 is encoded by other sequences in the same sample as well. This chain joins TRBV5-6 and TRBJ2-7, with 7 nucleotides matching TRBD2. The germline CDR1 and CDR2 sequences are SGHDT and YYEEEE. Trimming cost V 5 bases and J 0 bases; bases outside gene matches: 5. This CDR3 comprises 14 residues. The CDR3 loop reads CASRREGSSYEQYF. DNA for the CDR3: TGTGCCAGCAGAAGGGAGGGGTCCTCCTACGAGCAGTACTTC.

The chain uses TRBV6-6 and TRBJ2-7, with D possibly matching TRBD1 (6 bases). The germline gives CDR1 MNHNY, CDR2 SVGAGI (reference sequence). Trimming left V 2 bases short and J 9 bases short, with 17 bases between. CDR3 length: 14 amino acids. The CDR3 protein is CASSYGLVEDRQYF. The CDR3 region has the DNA TGTGCCAGCAGTTACGGGCTGGTTGAGGACAGGCAGTACTTC.

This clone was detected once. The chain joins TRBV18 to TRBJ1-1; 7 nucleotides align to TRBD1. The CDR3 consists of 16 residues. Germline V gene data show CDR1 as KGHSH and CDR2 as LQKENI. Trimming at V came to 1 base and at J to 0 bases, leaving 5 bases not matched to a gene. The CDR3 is CASSPQWDSMNTEAFF. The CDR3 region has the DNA TGTGCCAGCTCACCACAATGGGACAGCATGAACACTGAAGCTTTCTTT.

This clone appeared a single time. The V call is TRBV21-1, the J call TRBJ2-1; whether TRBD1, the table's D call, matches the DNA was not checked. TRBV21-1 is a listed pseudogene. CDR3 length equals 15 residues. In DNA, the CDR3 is TGTGCCAGCAGCAAAGCAGGGACAGGGAACAATGAGCAGTTCTTC. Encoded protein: CASSKAGTGNNEQFF.

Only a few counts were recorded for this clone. This CDR3 is CASSLGTGGGNTIYF. CDR3 in DNA: TGTGCCAGCAGTCTTGGGACAGGGGGCGGAAACACCATATATTTT. The rearrangement uses TRBV7-9 and TRBJ1-3; TRBD1 agrees at 12 bases. The J segment lost 4 bases and the V segment lost 6 bases, leaving 4 bases of the junction unmatched. From germline, CDR1 is SEHNR and CDR2 FQNEAQ (reference sequence). This CDR3 is built from 15 residues. Drawing the rest from reference TRBV7-9 and TRBJ1-3, the complete variable domain is DTGVSQNPRHKITKRGQNVTFRCDPISEHNRLYWYRQTLGQGPEFLTYFQNEAQLEKSRLLSDRFSAERPKGSFSTLEIQRTEQGDSAMYLCASSLGTGGGNTIYFGEGSWLTVV.

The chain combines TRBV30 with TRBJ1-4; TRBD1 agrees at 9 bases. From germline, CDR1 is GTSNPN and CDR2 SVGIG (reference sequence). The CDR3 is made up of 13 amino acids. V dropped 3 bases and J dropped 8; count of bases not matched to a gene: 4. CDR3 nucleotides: TGTGCCTGGAGCGGGACAGGGAGGGAAAAACTGTTTTTT. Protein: CAWSGTGREKLFF. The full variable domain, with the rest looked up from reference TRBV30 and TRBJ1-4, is SQTIHQWPATLVQPVGSPLSLECTVEGTSNPNLYWYRQAAGRGLQLLFYSVGIGQISSEVPQNLSASRPQDRQFILSSKKLLLSDSGFYLCAWSGTGREKLFFGSGTQLSVL.

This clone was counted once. CDR3 sequence reads: CASSLAIRGRNTEAFF. Written as DNA, the CDR3 is TGTGCCAGCAGCTTAGCGATCAGGGGGCGGAACACTGAAGCTTTCTTT. This sequence joins TRBV7-8 and TRBJ1-1; 8 nucleotides match TRBD1. The CDR3 has 16 residues. The V segment lost 0 bases and the J segment 1 base; nucleotides outside the gene matches: 4. Germline CDR1 and CDR2: SGHVS and FQNEAQ.